These 28 T cell receptor beta chains were all obtained from the same sample, sequenced in a study of Ad26.COV2.S vaccination and SARS-CoV-2 variants (TCRdb year 2021). Per the publication, the treatment or condition label means: around 19 received Ad26.COV2.S at low or high dose, single or two shots; roughly five received placebo; per-sample allocation not given. Repertoires of vaccine and placebo recipients were sequenced from samples collected on day 63 after the first injection. Library prep was done by the immunoSEQ multiplex PCR assay. This immuneACCESS table, as held by TCRdb, lists in-frame sequences with V and J called but not all clones. Of the missing ones, under half trace to an unresolved V gene in checked studies; the others have no known cause. The sample table records roughly 680,000 clones; around 89% of these occur just once. The ten largest clones add up to approximately 1.5% of the sample.

Sequencing was performed on peripheral blood, taken in a trial of Ad26.COV2.S vaccine versus placebo. These receptors were taken from a person between 18 and 60 years old who received the Ad26.COV2.S COVID-19 vaccine or a placebo.

In its sample, this clone was seen once. The V call is TRBV4-3, the J call TRBJ1-2, with 7 bases lining up with TRBD1. The CDR3 covers 15 residues. J lost 8 bases, V lost 4 bases, and 13 bases had no gene match. In germline, CDR1 is LGHNA, CDR2 YSLEER. CDR3 sequence reads: CASSPQGDRGRGYTF. CDR3 nucleotides: TGCGCCAGCAGCCCTCAGGGGGATAGGGGGAGAGGCTACACCTTC.

The chain couples TRBV2 to TRBJ2-5; D unresolved. Looked up from germline, CDR1 is SNHLY and CDR2 is FYNNEI. The CDR3 is made up of 12 amino acids. Trimming stripped 1 base from V and 5 bases from J, with 5 bases between. CDR3 residues: CASSEVVETQYF. The CDR3 nucleotides are TGTGCCAGCAGTGAAGTTGTCGAGACCCAGTACTTC.

The chain carries TRBV3-1 (or the pseudogene TRBV3-2) and TRBJ2-7; weak D call: TRBD2 (6 bases). The ends were cut back, 0 bases at V and 2 bases at J, with 11 bases in the middle. There are 15 residues in the CDR3. Germline assignment: CDR1 LGHDT and CDR2 YNNKEL (reference sequence). Written as DNA, the CDR3 is TGTGCCAGCAGCCAAGAGGGACTGACGCCCTACGAGCAGTACTTC. Translating it yields CASSQEGLTPYEQYF.

The chain has TRBV6-1 and TRBJ2-2; possible D gene TRBD1, 5 bases. Germline lookup yields CDR1 MNHNS and CDR2 SASEGT. The CDR3 is 17 residues long. V was shortened by 4 bases and J by 5 bases, with 20 bases between the two germline ends. The CDR3 DNA reads as TGTGCCAGCAGTGCGCTATGGACACCTGGAAGGACCGGGGAGCTGTTTTTT. Translated: CASSALWTPGRTGELFF.

The chain has TRBV6-6 and TRBJ1-4; TRBD1 aligns across 7 bases. Germline V lookup: CDR1 MNHNY, CDR2 SVGAGI (reference sequence). CDR3 length: 15 amino acids. Trimming removed 5 bases from V and 8 bases from J; junction bases left unmatched: 11. The CDR3 DNA sequence: TGTGCCAGCAGTCCCAGGGGGGGCTCGCGGGAAAAACTGTTTTTT. Protein: CASSPRGGSREKLFF.

The rearrangement joins TRBV11-2 to TRBJ2-3; 9 bases map to TRBD2. The V segment lost 5 bases and the J segment 1 base; nucleotides outside the gene matches: 7. This CDR3 has 16 residues. Germline lookup yields CDR1 SGHAT and CDR2 FQNNGV. The CDR3, as DNA: TGTGCCAGCAGCCTCACGGGACTAGCAGGCACAGATACGCAGTATTTT. This translates into CASSLTGLAGTDTQYF.

The rearrangement links TRBV7-9 to TRBJ2-7, with TRBD1 matching 10 bases. The V gene's germline CDR1 is SEHNR and CDR2 FQNEAQ (reference sequence). This CDR3 comprises 14 residues. J was trimmed by 6 bases and V by 3 bases; bases with no gene match: 5. CDR3 bases: TGTGCCAGCAGCTTCGCGGACAGGGGGACCGAGCAGTACTTC. Its protein product is CASSFADRGTEQYF.

The CDR3: CASRRDPYNEQFF. The DNA of the CDR3 is TGTGCCAGCAGGAGGGACCCATACAATGAGCAGTTCTTC. The chain has TRBV6-5 and TRBJ2-1; D is tentatively TRBD1 or TRBD2 (5 bases each). The V end was cut by 6 bases, the J end by 4 bases, with 10 bases between. The CDR3 is 13 amino acids. Germline V CDR1 and CDR2: MNHEY, SVGAGI.

The rearrangement links TRBV19 to TRBJ1-1, with TRBD1 identical over 8 bases. V was clipped by 2 bases and J by 9 bases; unmatched bases: 11. The germline V gene encodes CDR1 LNHDA and CDR2 SQIVND (reference sequence). CDR3 length: 15 residues. The CDR3 nucleotides read TGTGCCAGTAGTATATTGATAGAGGGACAGGAACAAGCTTTCTTT. Translation: CASSILIEGQEQAFF.

V usage is TRBV2 and J usage is TRBJ2-4; D ambiguous. The CDR3 covers 12 residues. V lost 6 bases to trimming and J lost 7 bases, with 10 bases between them. The germline V gene encodes CDR1 SNHLY and CDR2 FYNNEI. The DNA for the CDR3 is TGTGCCAGCAGGACCCTAGGGAACATTCAGTACTTC. Amino acid sequence: CASRTLGNIQYF.

The chain couples TRBV5-4 to TRBJ2-7; 11 nucleotides align to TRBD2. Per germline, CDR1 SGHNT and CDR2 YYREEE (reference sequence). The CDR3 contains 16 residues. Trimming at V came to 2 bases and at J to 0 bases, leaving 4 bases not matched to a gene. The CDR3, as DNA: TGTGCCAGCAGCTTTGCTAGCGGGAGGAGCTCCTACGAGCAGTACTTC. Amino acids: CASSFASGRSSYEQYF. Supplemented by reference TRBV5-4 and TRBJ2-7, the full variable domain reads ETGVTQSPTHLIKTRGQQVTLRCSSQSGHNTVSWYQQALGQGPQFIFQYYREEENGRGNFPPRFSGLQFPNYSSELNVNALELDDSALYLCASSFASGRSSYEQYFGPGTRLTVT.

V usage is TRBV5-1 and J usage is TRBJ1-1; D unclear. Germline V gene lookup returns CDR1 SGHRS and CDR2 YFSETQ. The CDR3 is 15 amino acids. V was clipped by 0 bases and J by 1 base, with 10 bases between them. The CDR3 sequence is CASSLEGIRNTEAFF. The CDR3 nucleotides read TGCGCCAGCAGCTTGGAAGGGATAAGGAACACTGAAGCTTTCTTT.

This chain uses TRBV7-2 with TRBJ2-3, with 7 bases aligning to TRBD2. This CDR3 contains 17 residues. Germline values: CDR1 SGHTA, CDR2 FQGNSA. V trimming: 5 bases; J trimming: 1 base; junction bases outside the gene matches: 12. In DNA form, the CDR3 reads TGTGCCAGCAGCACCAGACTAGCTCCCAAGGGCACAGATACGCAGTATTTT. It specifies CASSTRLAPKGTDTQYF.

The chain recombines TRBV19 with TRBJ1-5, with TRBD1 as a possible D gene (5 bases). Germline CDR1 and CDR2: LNHDA and SQIVND (reference sequence). Trimming cost V 5 bases and J 6 bases, with 8 bases left between them. This CDR3 is built from 12 residues. The CDR3 DNA reads as TGTGCCAGTAGTTTCGGGGGTCAGCCCCAGCATTTT. Translated, it gives CASSFGGQPQHF.

The V call is TRBV19, the J call TRBJ1-5, with a tentative D call TRBD1 (6 bases). The V end lost 5 bases, the J end lost 0 bases, and 20 bases lay between the germline ends. The CDR3 has 18 amino acids. CDR1 LNHDA and CDR2 SQIVND come from the germline V gene (reference sequence). The CDR3 DNA reads as TGTGCCAGTAGTGCCCGGGACAATCTTCAAAATAGCAATCAGCCCCAGCATTTT. Protein sequence: CASSARDNLQNSNQPQHF.

This clone appeared once. The V and J genes are TRBV7-9 and TRBJ1-2; D is unclear. The length of the CDR3 is 15 residues. V lost 1 base to trimming and J lost 4 bases, with 13 bases between them. Germline loops: CDR1 SEHNR, CDR2 FQNEAQ (reference sequence). CDR3 sequence reads: CASSLGNTAVYGYTF. Written as DNA, the CDR3 is TGTGCCAGCAGCTTAGGTAACACCGCTGTCTATGGCTACACCTTC.

The chain couples TRBV5-1 to TRBJ2-1; TRBD2 matches 9 bases. V was pared by 4 bases and J by 6 bases, with 11 bases of the junction left unmatched. Germline assignment: CDR1 SGHRS and CDR2 YFSETQ. CDR3 length: 16 amino acids. The CDR3 DNA reads TGCGCCAGCAGCCCAGTTAGCGGGAGTCGTTTCAATGAGCAGTTCTTC. It is translated as CASSPVSGSRFNEQFF.

This chain links TRBV19 with TRBJ1-4; a weak D match, TRBD1 (5 bases). CDR3 length: 14 amino acids. Germline values: CDR1 LNHDA, CDR2 SQIVND (reference sequence). V was pared by 3 bases and J by 3 bases, with 8 bases between. CDR3 in DNA: TGTGCCAGTAGTATCCGGGGCTCTAATGAAAAACTGTTTTTT. Amino acid sequence: CASSIRGSNEKLFF.

This chain uses TRBV2 with TRBJ2-7; D may be TRBD2 (6 bases). Germline lookup yields CDR1 SNHLY and CDR2 FYNNEI. This CDR3 comprises 14 residues. With 7 bases removed from V and 5 bases from J, the gap between germline ends came to 18 bases. CDR3 sequence (DNA): TGTGCCAGCACCTCCTCCGGGACTGGCAACGAGCAGTACTTC. Amino acid sequence: CASTSSGTGNEQYF.

This chain connects TRBV20-1 to TRBJ2-2, with D unresolved. Germline CDR1 is DFQATT and CDR2 is SNEGSKA (reference sequence). This CDR3 has 11 residues. V lost 5 bases and J 1 base, leaving 2 bases between the germline ends. In DNA, the CDR3 is TGCAGTGCTGGGAACACCGGGGAGCTGTTTTTT. Translating it yields CSAGNTGELFF.

The chain employs TRBV12-3 or TRBV12-4 and TRBJ2-7; D is uncertain. The V end lost 5 bases, the J end lost 2 bases, and 10 bases lay between the germline ends. The CDR3 totals 13 residues. In DNA form, the CDR3 reads TGTGCCAGCAGTCTACGGGTGGCCTACGAGCAGTACTTC. This codes for CASSLRVAYEQYF.

A note on this clone: This sample includes further DNA sequences coding for the same CDR3. The rearrangement uses TRBV4-2 and TRBJ1-2; 8 nucleotides line up with TRBD1. Trimming took 3 bases from V and 8 from J; bases not matched to a gene: 5. Germline CDR1 and CDR2: LGHNA and YNFKEQ. The CDR3 sequence is 13 residues long. The CDR3 nucleotides are TGTGCCAGCAGCCAGGACAGGGTGGGAGGCTACACCTTC. Translation gives CASSQDRVGGYTF.

This clone was detected once. This chain links TRBV6-5 with TRBJ2-3; perhaps TRBD2 as D (5 bases). Germline CDR1 is MNHEY and CDR2 is SVGAGI. The CDR3 sequence is 14 residues long. With 0 bases removed from V and 11 bases from J, the gap between germline ends came to 15 bases. This CDR3 reads CASSYSGLASRQYF. The CDR3 DNA reads as TGTGCCAGCAGTTACTCCGGACTGGCTAGCAGGCAGTATTTT.

The rearrangement joins TRBV5-1 to TRBJ2-2; D not resolved. Germline loops: CDR1 SGHRS, CDR2 YFSETQ. Between the trimmed V and J ends, which lost 2 bases and 2 bases, there was a span of 10 bases. The CDR3 is 15 residues long. The CDR3 spells CASSFGLINTGELFF. The CDR3 DNA sequence: TGCGCCAGCAGCTTTGGGCTAATTAACACCGGGGAGCTGTTTTTT.

Note on this clone: The same CDR3 also results from other DNA sequences found in this sample. The chain has TRBV9 and TRBJ1-2; D gene uncertain. Germline-derived CDR1 and CDR2 are SGDLS and YYNGEE. Trimming left V 0 bases short and J 5 bases short, with 5 bases between. The CDR3 sequence is 12 residues long. The CDR3 is CASSVGVYGYTF. CDR3 nucleotide sequence: TGTGCCAGCAGCGTAGGTGTATATGGCTACACCTTC.

V and J are TRBV3-1 (or the pseudogene TRBV3-2) and TRBJ1-2; D might be TRBD1 (5 bases). CDR3 length equals 13 residues. Germline CDR1 is LGHDT and CDR2 is YNNKEL (reference sequence). V dropped 3 bases and J dropped 8 bases, with 13 bases sitting between them. The CDR3 region has the DNA TGTGCCAGCAGCCAGGGAGGGGCGCGCGGCTACACCTTC. It yields the protein CASSQGGARGYTF.

The chain links TRBV27 to TRBJ1-5; unclear D gene. V was clipped by 5 bases and J by 5 bases, with 13 bases between them. This CDR3 has 14 residues. Germline CDR1 and CDR2: MNHEY and SMNVEV (reference sequence). The CDR3 sequence is CASSPRSWDQPQHF. For the CDR3, the DNA is TGTGCCAGCAGTCCCCGCAGTTGGGATCAGCCCCAGCATTTT.

The rearrangement links TRBV5-5 to TRBJ1-2, with 10 bases that match TRBD1. The CDR3 contains 16 residues. Germline loops: CDR1 SGHKS, CDR2 YYEKEE (reference sequence). J was trimmed by 4 bases and V by 4 bases; bases with no gene match: 10. The CDR3 DNA follows: TGTGCCAGCAGCGGGGGACAGGGGCGTCCGCCCTATGGCTACACCTTC. Translated: CASSGGQGRPPYGYTF. The variable domain in full, completed from reference TRBV5-5 and TRBJ1-2, reads DAGVTQSPTHLIKTRGQQVTLRCSPISGHKSVSWYQQVLGQGPQFIFQYYEKEERGRGNFPDRFSARQFPNYSSELNVNALLLGDSALYLCASSGGQGRPPYGYTFGSGTRLTVV.